This T cell receptor (beta chain) comes out of a study of early T cells in non-severe SARS-CoV-2 infection. Across the study: Chains stayed unpaired after sequencing of bulk RNA from unsorted whole blood. Regarding the study as a whole: VDJdb matches were skewed toward anti-spike CD8 T cell responses.

Individual cDNA molecules were tagged with unique molecular identifiers. TCRdb passed the 5' RACE reads through MiXCR, listing each CDR3 protein once. The table lists around 50,000 distinct CDR3 sequences, over 10% of them singletons. This clonotype was observed many times. Its antigen is undetermined. V lost 3 bases to trimming and J lost 5 bases, with 11 bases between them. Germline V lookup: CDR1 LNHDA, CDR2 SQIVND (reference sequence). The CDR3 spans 13 residues. The chain is built from TRBV19 and TRBJ2-7; no firm D call. The receptor was isolated from an adult who was a healthcare worker with PCR-confirmed SARS-CoV-2 infection or an uninfected control (not recorded which). The sequencing sample was made of whole blood. In DNA form, the CDR3 reads TGTGCCAGTAGTATGAGTCAGGCGGACGAGCAGTACTTC. It translates to CASSMSQADEQYF.